This T cell receptor beta chain originates from a study of OX40 agonist ivuxolimab in advanced cancers. Regarding the study as a whole: Expanded clones were, on average, more numerous among CD8+ T cells than CD4+.

Clones were read by immunoSEQ multiplex PCR, and TCRdb kept only the in-frame ones, dropping some. The data show 50,000 to 75,000 clones, about nine tenths seen once. Concerning this clone: Its antigen remains unidentified. The sample carries other DNA sequences with the same CDR3.

The CDR3 length is 12 residues. V was cut by 6 bases and J by 5 bases, with 10 bases left in between. The germline CDR1 and CDR2 sequences are MNHEY and SVGAGI. The clonotype originates from an adult with an advanced solid tumor such as melanoma, head and neck, liver or kidney cancer. The chain is built from TRBV6-5 and TRBJ2-5, with D possibly TRBD2 on 5 matching bases. This material consisted of CD4+ or CD8+ T cells sorted from blood, taken in a trial of the OX40 agonist ivuxolimab. CDR3 DNA: TGTGCCAGCAGGGGAGATGAGGAGACCCAGTACTTC. Its protein product is CASRGDEETQYF.